A selection of T cell receptor beta chains follows, all from one sample in a study of shared clonotypes between healthy human individuals. Assay: immunoSEQ multiplex PCR; the TCRdb copy retains only in-frame clones and omits some. In the table there are about 2 million clones, 85% to 95% of which are singletons. The sequenced sample consisted of naive CD4+ T cells sorted from blood. These receptors all stem from a man aged 18 to 30 in good health. Both conserved end residues are part of each CDR3. A D gene is named only where the DNA matches it firmly. Clone size is stated in some rows and not others, as once, few, many or a class when expanded.

size: .
V: TRBV5-4
J: TRBJ2-3
D: .
DNA: TGTGCCAGCAGCCCCCCCGGGGCTAGCACAGATACGCAGTATTTT
CDR3: CASSPPGASTDTQYF

size: .
V: TRBV6-6
J: TRBJ2-7
D: .
DNA: TGTGCCAGCAGTGCAGGGGACGCCTCCTACGAGCAGTACTTC
CDR3: CASSAGDASYEQYF

size: once
V: TRBV6-1
J: TRBJ2-5
D: TRBD2
DNA: TGTGCCAGCAGTGAGGGACTAGCGGGGGGAGAGACCCAGTACTTC
CDR3: CASSEGLAGGETQYF

size: .
V: TRBV5-3
J: TRBJ2-3
D: .
DNA: TGTGCCTCTCCCCTGGAAAAACGCACAGATACGCAGTATTTT
CDR3: CASPLEKRTDTQYF

size: .
V: TRBV25-1
J: TRBJ2-7
D: .
DNA: TGTGCCAGCAGTGGACTCTACGAGCAGTACTTC
CDR3: CASSGLYEQYF

size: .
V: TRBV7-8
J: TRBJ2-7
D: .
DNA: TGTGCCAGCAGCTACATACTAGGCCTTTACTGGCAGTACTTC
CDR3: CASSYILGLYWQYF

size: .
V: TRBV6-1
J: TRBJ2-3
D: .
DNA: TGTGCCAGCAGTGATTCGGGACACCGCACAGATACGCAGTATTTT
CDR3: CASSDSGHRTDTQYF

size: .
V: TRBV6-6
J: TRBJ2-5
D: TRBD2
DNA: TGTGCCGCCGGGGGAGGGCAAGAGACCCAGTACTTC
CDR3: CAAGGGQETQYF

size: .
V: TRBV10-3
J: TRBJ2-1
D: .
DNA: TGTGCCATCAGTGAAGAAGGGTTTGATGAGCAGTTCTTC
CDR3: CAISEEGFDEQFF

size: .
V: TRBV7-2
J: TRBJ1-4
D: TRBD1
DNA: TGTGCCAGCAGCTTATGGACCGGGACAGAGAATGAAAAACTGTTTTTT
CDR3: CASSLWTGTENEKLFF

size: .
V: TRBV5-4
J: TRBJ2-7
D: TRBD2
DNA: TGTGCCAGCAGCTTGCGAGGTAGCGGGACCTACGAGCAGTACTTC
CDR3: CASSLRGSGTYEQYF

size: .
V: TRBV6-6
J: TRBJ2-7
D: TRBD2
DNA: TGTGCCAGTGTGGCGGGAGCCTCCTACGAGCAGTACTTC
CDR3: CASVAGASYEQYF

size: .
V: TRBV5-4
J: TRBJ1-2
D: .
DNA: TGTGCCAGCAGCTTAGGGGGGAGGAACTATGGCTACACCTTC
CDR3: CASSLGGRNYGYTF

size: .
V: TRBV18
J: TRBJ2-5
D: .
DNA: TGTGCCAGCTCACCACGGGAGACCCAGTACTTC
CDR3: CASSPRETQYF

size: .
V: TRBV5-6
J: TRBJ2-5
D: .
DNA: TGTGCCAGCAGCTTGGAGGCCTTAAAAGGGGAGACCCAGTACTTC
CDR3: CASSLEALKGETQYF

size: .
V: TRBV5-4
J: TRBJ2-7
D: .
DNA: TGTGCCAGCAGCTCCGGGACAACCTACGAGCAGTACTTC
CDR3: CASSSGTTYEQYF

size: .
V: TRBV28
J: TRBJ2-4
D: TRBD2
DNA: TGTGCCAGCAGTTTCGGGGGGGCCAAAAACATTCAGTACTTC
CDR3: CASSFGGAKNIQYF

size: once
V: TRBV5-1
J: TRBJ2-1
D: TRBD2
DNA: TGCGCCAGCAGCTTGGGGACTAGCGGACTCTCCTACAATGAGCAGTTCTTC
CDR3: CASSLGTSGLSYNEQFF

size: .
V: TRBV7-8
J: TRBJ2-5
D: .
DNA: TGTGCCAGCAGCTTTAACTGGGTGGGGGAGACCCAGTACTTC
CDR3: CASSFNWVGETQYF

size: .
V: TRBV2
J: TRBJ1-4
D: .
DNA: TGTGCCAGCAGTGATCTAGGACTTAATGAAAAACTGTTTTTT
CDR3: CASSDLGLNEKLFF

size: .
V: TRBV10-1
J: TRBJ1-1
D: .
DNA: TGCGCCAGCAGTGCCTACAGGGACTTGAACACTGAAGCTTTCTTT
CDR3: CASSAYRDLNTEAFF

size: .
V: TRBV18
J: TRBJ1-5
D: .
DNA: TGTGCCAGCTCACCCGACAGAGTTAGCAATCAGCCCCAGCATTTT
CDR3: CASSPDRVSNQPQHF

size: .
V: TRBV27
J: TRBJ2-7
D: .
DNA: TGTGCCAGCAGTTTGGGGCAGATTTACGAGCAGTACTTC
CDR3: CASSLGQIYEQYF

size: .
V: TRBV7-2
J: TRBJ2-7
D: .
DNA: TGTGCCAGCAGCTTGGGGACCCAGGCTTACGAGCAGTACTTC
CDR3: CASSLGTQAYEQYF

size: .
V: TRBV5-4
J: TRBJ2-5
D: TRBD1
DNA: TGTGCCAGCAGCTTGTCCCGACCGGGACAGCAAGAGACCCAGTACTTC
CDR3: CASSLSRPGQQETQYF

size: once
V: TRBV6-4
J: TRBJ2-7
D: TRBD1
DNA: TGTGCCAGCGGCGGGCGGGACAGGGTCAGTATAGGCTTCATCGAGCAGTACTTC
CDR3: CASGGRDRVSIGFIEQYF

size: .
V: TRBV6-1
J: TRBJ2-7
D: TRBD1
DNA: TGTGCCACGGACAGGCTCTCTCACGAGCAGTACTTC
CDR3: CATDRLSHEQYF

size: .
V: TRBV21-1
J: TRBJ1-2
D: .
DNA: TGTGCCAGCAGCTGGACAGGGGCGGATGGCTACACCTTC
CDR3: CASSWTGADGYTF

size: once
V: TRBV2
J: TRBJ2-3
D: .
DNA: TGTGCCAGCAGGAAGGGGCTAGCATCCACAGATACGCAGTATTTT
CDR3: CASRKGLASTDTQYF

size: .
V: TRBV5-1
J: TRBJ1-1
D: .
DNA: TGCGCCAGCAGGGAGGAGGGCGTTGTAGGGAACACTGAAGCTTTCTTT
CDR3: CASREEGVVGNTEAFF

size: .
V: TRBV7-8
J: TRBJ1-5
D: .
DNA: TGTGCCAGCAGCCGCCAGGGCGGACAGCCCCAGCATTTT
CDR3: CASSRQGGQPQHF

size: .
V: TRBV27
J: TRBJ2-7
D: .
DNA: TGTGCCAGCAGTCCTCTCCAGGGCAGGAGCTCCTACGAGCAGTACTTC
CDR3: CASSPLQGRSSYEQYF

size: .
V: TRBV29-1
J: TRBJ2-3
D: TRBD2
DNA: TGCAGCGTGAGGACTAGCGGGGGGGCTGCAGATACGCAGTATTTT
CDR3: CSVRTSGGAADTQYF

size: .
V: TRBV4-2
J: TRBJ2-1
D: TRBD2
DNA: TGTGCCAGCAGCACTCGACTAGCGAGAGGGAATGAGCAGTTCTTC
CDR3: CASSTRLARGNEQFF

size: .
V: TRBV7-8
J: TRBJ1-6
D: .
DNA: TGTGCCAGCAGCTTAGCGGCCGGGGCTACAAATTCACCCCTCCACTTT
CDR3: CASSLAAGATNSPLHF

size: .
V: TRBV10-3
J: TRBJ1-3
D: TRBD1
DNA: TGTGCCATCAGCCTGACAGGGCCGAGCTCTGGAAACACCATATATTTT
CDR3: CAISLTGPSSGNTIYF

size: .
V: TRBV10-3
J: TRBJ1-1
D: .
DNA: TGTGCCATCAGTGAGTCTTGGAAAAACACTGAAGCTTTCTTT
CDR3: CAISESWKNTEAFF

size: .
V: TRBV30
J: TRBJ1-1
D: .
DNA: TGTGCCTGGAGTTTGGTTGTGAACACTGAAGCTTTCTTT
CDR3: CAWSLVVNTEAFF

size: .
V: TRBV7-2
J: TRBJ2-5
D: TRBD1
DNA: TGTGCCAGCAGCTCCCCGGGACAGGGGAACCAAGAGACCCAGTACTTC
CDR3: CASSSPGQGNQETQYF

size: .
V: TRBV27
J: TRBJ1-6
D: .
DNA: TGTGCCACCAGAGGCCCCGGAAAGGGGGTTGGGAATTCACCCCTCCACTTT
CDR3: CATRGPGKGVGNSPLHF

size: .
V: TRBV30
J: TRBJ2-7
D: TRBD2
DNA: TGTGCCTGGACCGTGGGGCGGACTAGCGTGACCTACGAGCAGTACTTC
CDR3: CAWTVGRTSVTYEQYF